This T cell receptor (beta chain) was obtained from a study of T cells in localized non-small cell lung cancer. Germline CDR1 KGHSH, CDR2 LQKENI. The CDR3 length is 14 residues. V dropped 10 bases and J dropped 0 bases, with 15 bases sitting between them. Assay used: immunoSEQ multiplex PCR; TCRdb lists only in-frame clones, some missing. Among about 33,000 clones listed, over 80% were seen once. Points from the study as a whole: Density of T cells in blood, when higher, went with longer overall survival.

A remark on this clone: Its antigen is undetermined.

The sequences come from peripheral blood, collected before any cancer treatment. This rearrangement joins TRBV18 to TRBJ1-1; a weak D match, TRBD1 (5 bases). This sequence was found in a female donor older than 55 with stage I lung adenocarcinoma. CDR3: CATSVGTVNTEAFF. As DNA, the CDR3 is TGTGCCACTTCCGTAGGGACGGTGAACACTGAAGCTTTCTTT.